The clone carrying this T cell receptor beta chain was found once. No antigen is known for it. This entry is derived from a study of OX40 agonist ivuxolimab in advanced cancers. Whole-study results and caveats: What antigens the expanded peripheral T cells recognized was never established.

TCRdb keeps only in-frame clones here, not all; method: immunoSEQ multiplex PCR. The sample yields tens of thousands of clones, 92% seen once. The J segment lost 4 bases and the V segment lost 5 bases, leaving 4 bases of the junction unmatched. The germline V gene encodes CDR1 MNHEY and CDR2 SMNVEV (reference sequence). CDR3 length: 13 residues. This receptor was taken from an adult with an advanced solid tumor such as melanoma, head and neck, liver or kidney cancer. This rearrangement joins TRBV27 to TRBJ2-5; TRBD1 aligns across 7 bases. The specimen comprised CD4+ or CD8+ T cells sorted from blood, sampled in a trial of the OX40 agonist ivuxolimab. The chain's CDR3 is CASSLRGLETQYF. The CDR3 region has the DNA TGTGCCAGCAGTCTCAGGGGGTTAGAGACCCAGTACTTC.